Sequencing of this T cell receptor (beta chain) was carried out in a study of vaccination effects on CD4 cells after COVID-19. Study as a whole: Samples were taken post-vaccine, and their median timing was 72 days after the second dose.

Viral peptide pool expansion of antigen-specific CD4+ T cells preceded sequencing in the ViraFEST assay. Cultured cells yielded isolated CD4+ T cells after approximately nine days. Each participant was given two doses of one vaccine (BNT162b2 or mRNA-1273). The vaccine recipients had no prior SARS-CoV-2 infection, with negative nucleocapsid antibodies. The authors replaced half the medium with IL-2 medium on days 3 and 7. As to this clone: Its matching antigen is unknown.

Study conclusions and caveats: Few convalescent patients and no early post-infection timepoints were included in the study.

V shed 3 bases and J 14 bases; nucleotides not matched to a gene: 10. Germline V gene data show CDR1 as PRHDT and CDR2 as FYEKMQ (reference sequence). The CDR3 totals 13 residues. The table came from immunoSEQ multiplex PCR; TCRdb's copy has only in-frame clones and leaves some out. Of tens of thousands of clones in the sample, 76% were seen once. The sequence came from a human donor who received a COVID-19 vaccine. This specimen was CD4+ T cells from PBMCs cultured with HCoV-OC43 spike peptides, taken after COVID-19 vaccination. As to subset: HCoV-OC43 spike overlapping peptide pool stimulation. The rearrangement joins TRBV13 to TRBJ2-1; TRBD2 agrees at 7 bases. The CDR3 loop reads CASSLTGGGSEFF. The DNA for the CDR3 is TGTGCCAGCAGCTTGACGGGGGGAGGGAGTGAGTTCTTC.